This T cell receptor beta chain is drawn from a study of T-cell memory formation after mild COVID-19. General observations from the study: CD4+ bias marked clones expanding day 15 to 37, unlike balanced contracting clones.

This CDR3 is 16 amino acids long. Per the germline V gene, CDR1 is LGHDT and CDR2 is YNNKEL (reference sequence). V was clipped by 4 bases and J by 4 bases, with 19 bases between them. Comments on this clonotype: The antigen is unknown.

5'RACE primed from the constant segment yielded TCR alpha and TCR beta cDNA libraries bearing sample barcodes and UMIs. Via MiXCR, TCRdb re-called the 5' RACE reads, giving one row per CDR3 protein. This repertoire shows about 470,000 distinct CDR3 sequences, roughly 23% found once; its top ten account for around 12%. The chain couples TRBV3-1 to TRBJ1-1; D call uncertain. Material for sequencing was PBMCs or a T cell subset sorted from them (not recorded which). The sequence came from an adult woman who had mild COVID-19 (a few samples of this study predate the infection). Cell type and time point are not known. The CDR3 is CASSLDSLAGGTEAFF. For the CDR3, the DNA is TGTGCCAGCAGCCTCGATTCCCTTGCGGGTGGCACTGAAGCTTTCTTT.